This TCR beta chain is drawn from a study of blood T cell repertoires in COVID-19. The CDR3 covers 15 residues. V was pared by 0 bases and J by 5 bases, with 14 bases between. CDR1 and CDR2 (germline): SGHNT, YYREEE (reference sequence). TCRdb's copy holds only in-frame clones and misses some; the assay was immunoSEQ multiplex PCR. This sample has 250,000 to 300,000 clones, with roughly nine tenths found just once. Patients at the Seattle site were enrolled during active infection and followed longitudinally. Sequencing used peripheral blood. The TCR originated in a woman in her twenties or thirties with COVID-19, enrolled during active disease. V and J are TRBV5-4 and TRBJ2-5; weak D call: TRBD1 (6 bases). Here the CDR3 DNA reads TGTGCCAGCAGCTTGGCGGGGACAAGTAGGGAGACCCAGTACTTC. This gives the protein CASSLAGTSRETQYF.